This T cell receptor (beta chain) is drawn from a study of T cell responses to AZD1222 COVID-19 vaccine. CDR1 is MNHEY and CDR2 is SMNVEV in the germline V gene (reference sequence). The CDR3 loop spans 17 amino acids. With V trimmed by 4 bases and J by 9 bases, 18 bases remained unmatched. Data came from immunoSEQ multiplex PCR; TCRdb stores just in-frame clones and leaves some out. This sample has over 100,000 clones; around 87% occur once, and the top ten carry roughly 5.3%. The specimen was peripheral blood, collected on day 0 of AZD1222 vaccination. J is TRBJ2-1 and V is TRBV27; 7 positions agree with TRBD1. This receptor was obtained from an adult in good health. CDR3 sequence reads: CASSYEATGAPMVEQFF. In DNA form, the CDR3 reads TGTGCCAGCAGTTATGAAGCAACAGGGGCGCCAATGGTTGAGCAGTTCTTC.